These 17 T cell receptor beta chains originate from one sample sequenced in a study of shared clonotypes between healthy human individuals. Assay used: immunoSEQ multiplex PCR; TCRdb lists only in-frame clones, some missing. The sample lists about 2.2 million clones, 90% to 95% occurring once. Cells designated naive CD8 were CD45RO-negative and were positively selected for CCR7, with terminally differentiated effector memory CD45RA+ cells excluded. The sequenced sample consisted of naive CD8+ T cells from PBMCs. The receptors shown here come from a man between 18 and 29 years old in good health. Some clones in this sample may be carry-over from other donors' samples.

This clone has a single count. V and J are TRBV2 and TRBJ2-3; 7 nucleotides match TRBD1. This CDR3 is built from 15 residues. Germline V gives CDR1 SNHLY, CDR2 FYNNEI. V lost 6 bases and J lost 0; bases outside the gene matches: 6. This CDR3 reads CASSVGDSSTDTQYF. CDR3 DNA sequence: TGTGCCAGCAGCGTCGGGGACAGTAGCACAGATACGCAGTATTTT.

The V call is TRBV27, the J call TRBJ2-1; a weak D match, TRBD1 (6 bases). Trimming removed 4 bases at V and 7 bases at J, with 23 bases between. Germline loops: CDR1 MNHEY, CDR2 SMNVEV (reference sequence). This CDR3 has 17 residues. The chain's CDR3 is CASSWALTGIGPNEQFF. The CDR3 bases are TGTGCCAGCAGTTGGGCCCTAACAGGGATAGGTCCAAATGAGCAGTTCTTC.

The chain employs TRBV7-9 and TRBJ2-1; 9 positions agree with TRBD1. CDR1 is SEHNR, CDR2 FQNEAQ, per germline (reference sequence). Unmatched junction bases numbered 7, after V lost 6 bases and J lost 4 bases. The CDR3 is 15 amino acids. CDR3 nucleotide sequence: TGTGCCAGCAGGACAGGACAGGGGATGTACAATGAGCAGTTCTTC. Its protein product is CASRTGQGMYNEQFF.

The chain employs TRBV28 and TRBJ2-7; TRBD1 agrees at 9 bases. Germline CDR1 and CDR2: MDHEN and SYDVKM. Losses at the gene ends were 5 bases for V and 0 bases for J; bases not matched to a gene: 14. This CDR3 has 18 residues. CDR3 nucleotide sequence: TGTGCCAGCAGTACCGGGACAGGGTCTTCCCCTAGCTCCTACGAGCAGTACTTC. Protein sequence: CASSTGTGSSPSSYEQYF.

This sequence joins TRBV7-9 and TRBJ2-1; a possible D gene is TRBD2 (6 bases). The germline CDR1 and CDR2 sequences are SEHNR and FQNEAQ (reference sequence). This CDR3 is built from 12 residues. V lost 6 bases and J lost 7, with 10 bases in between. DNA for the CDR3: TGTGCCAGCAGGGGAGGAATAAATGAGCAGTTCTTC. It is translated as CASRGGINEQFF.

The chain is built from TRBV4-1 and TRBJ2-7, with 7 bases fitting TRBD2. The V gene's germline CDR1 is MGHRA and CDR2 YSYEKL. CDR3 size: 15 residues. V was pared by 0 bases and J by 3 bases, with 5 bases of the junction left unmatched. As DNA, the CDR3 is TGCGCCAGCAGCCAAGAACTAGCGCCGAACTACGAGCAGTACTTC. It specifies CASSQELAPNYEQYF.

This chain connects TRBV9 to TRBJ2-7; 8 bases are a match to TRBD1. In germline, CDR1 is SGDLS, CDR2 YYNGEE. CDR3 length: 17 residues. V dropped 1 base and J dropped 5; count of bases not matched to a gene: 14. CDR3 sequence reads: CASSVHGRGQALDEQYF. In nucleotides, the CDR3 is TGTGCCAGCAGCGTACATGGCCGGGGACAGGCATTAGACGAGCAGTACTTC.

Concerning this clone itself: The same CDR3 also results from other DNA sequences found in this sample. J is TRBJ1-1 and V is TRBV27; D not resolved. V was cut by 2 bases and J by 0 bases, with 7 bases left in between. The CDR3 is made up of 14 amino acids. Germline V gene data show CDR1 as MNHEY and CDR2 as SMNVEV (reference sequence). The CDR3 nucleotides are TGTGCCAGCAGTTTAAGAGGAATGAACACTGAAGCTTTCTTT. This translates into CASSLRGMNTEAFF.

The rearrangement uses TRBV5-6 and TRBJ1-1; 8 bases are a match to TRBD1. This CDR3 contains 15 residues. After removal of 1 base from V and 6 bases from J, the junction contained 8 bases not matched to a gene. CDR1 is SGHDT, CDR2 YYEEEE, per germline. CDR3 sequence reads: CASSLKVDRGPEAFF. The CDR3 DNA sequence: TGTGCCAGCAGCTTGAAGGTTGACAGGGGCCCTGAAGCTTTCTTT.

DNA of the CDR3: TGTGCCAGCAGCCCAAACTGGGAGGGAAACACCATATATTTT. Translation gives CASSPNWEGNTIYF. The chain uses TRBV28 and TRBJ1-3; D is unresolved. V gave up 6 bases and J gave up 4 bases, with 13 bases separating them. Germline V CDR1 and CDR2: MDHEN, SYDVKM. The CDR3 has 14 residues.

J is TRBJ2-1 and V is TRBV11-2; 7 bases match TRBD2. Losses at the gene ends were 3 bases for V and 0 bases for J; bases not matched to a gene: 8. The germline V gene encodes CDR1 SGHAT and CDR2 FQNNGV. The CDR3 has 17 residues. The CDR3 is CASSFPWGGSSYNEQFF. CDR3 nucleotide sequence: TGTGCCAGCAGCTTCCCTTGGGGCGGGAGCTCCTACAATGAGCAGTTCTTC.

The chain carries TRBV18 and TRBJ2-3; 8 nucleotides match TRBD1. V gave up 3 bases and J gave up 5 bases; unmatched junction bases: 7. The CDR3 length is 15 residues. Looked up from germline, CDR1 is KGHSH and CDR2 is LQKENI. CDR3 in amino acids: CASSPGQGLIDTQYF. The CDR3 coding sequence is TGTGCCAGCTCACCCGGACAGGGTTTAATAGATACGCAGTATTTT.

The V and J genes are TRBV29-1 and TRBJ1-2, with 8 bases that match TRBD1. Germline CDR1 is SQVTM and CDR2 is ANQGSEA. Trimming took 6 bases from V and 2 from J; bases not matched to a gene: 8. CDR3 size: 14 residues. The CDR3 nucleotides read TGCAGCGTGCGCCGGACAGGGCCCAACTATGGCTACACCTTC. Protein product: CSVRRTGPNYGYTF. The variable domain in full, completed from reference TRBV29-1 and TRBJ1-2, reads SAVISQKPSRDICQRGTSLTIQCQVDSQVTMMFWYRQQPGQSLTLIATANQGSEATYESGFVIDKFPISRPNLTFSTLTVSNMSPEDSSIYLCSVRRTGPNYGYTFGSGTRLTVV.

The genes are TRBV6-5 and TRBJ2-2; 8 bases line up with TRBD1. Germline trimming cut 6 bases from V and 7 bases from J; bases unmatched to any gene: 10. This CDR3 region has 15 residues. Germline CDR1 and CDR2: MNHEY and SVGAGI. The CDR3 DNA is TGTGCCAGCAGGGATCGGACAGGGAAAGGCGGGGAGCTGTTTTTT. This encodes CASRDRTGKGGELFF.

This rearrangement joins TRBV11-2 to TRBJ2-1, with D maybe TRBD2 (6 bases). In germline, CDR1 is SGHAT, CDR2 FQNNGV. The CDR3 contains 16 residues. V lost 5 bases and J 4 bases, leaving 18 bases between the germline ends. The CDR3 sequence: CASSPRGGHRYNEQFF. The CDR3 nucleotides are TGTGCCAGCAGCCCGAGGGGAGGACATAGATACAATGAGCAGTTCTTC.

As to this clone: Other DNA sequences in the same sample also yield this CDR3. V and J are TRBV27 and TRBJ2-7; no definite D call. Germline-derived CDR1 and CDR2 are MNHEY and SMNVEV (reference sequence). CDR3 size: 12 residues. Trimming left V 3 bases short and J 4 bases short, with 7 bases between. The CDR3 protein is CASSFDGYEQYF. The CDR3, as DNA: TGTGCCAGCAGTTTTGACGGTTACGAGCAGTACTTC.

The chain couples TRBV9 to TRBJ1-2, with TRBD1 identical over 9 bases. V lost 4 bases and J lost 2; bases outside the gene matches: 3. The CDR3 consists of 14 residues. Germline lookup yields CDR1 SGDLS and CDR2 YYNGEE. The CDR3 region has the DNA TGTGCCAGCAGCATCGGACAGGGGAACTATGGCTACACCTTC. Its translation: CASSIGQGNYGYTF. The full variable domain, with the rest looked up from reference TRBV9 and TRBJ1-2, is DSGVTQTPKHLITATGQRVTLRCSPRSGDLSVYWYQQSLDQGLQFLIQYYNGEERAKGNILERFSAQQFPDLHSELNLSSLELGDSALYFCASSIGQGNYGYTFGSGTRLTVV.